This TCR beta chain comes out of a study of breast tumors, draining lymph nodes, adjacent tissues. General study points: Tumor TCR diversity was below lymph nodes but above nontumor tissue. Most tumor T cells seemingly derive from lymph node, then expand in tumor. Tumor T cell lymph node origin was a supported hypothesis, not proven.

Breast cancer patients provided tissue from their axillary draining lymph nodes. Each CDR3 protein is one row after TCRdb ran MiXCR on the multiplex PCR reads. Among about 80,000 distinct CDR3 sequences listed, approximately 19% were seen once. Only a few counts were recorded for this clonotype. Its antigen is not identified. This may arise from a read error, as a much more abundant clone is one base away. The sequenced sample was axillary lymph node tissue. The sequence came from a female donor with breast cancer. Some clones in this sample may be carry-over from other donors' samples.

The CDR3 spells CASSASGGSYEQYF. Written as DNA, the CDR3 is TGTGCCAGCAGTGCCAGCGGGGGCTCCTACGAGCAGTACTTC. This chain uses TRBV2 with TRBJ2-7; the match to TRBD2 covers 8 bases. Germline assignment: CDR1 SNHLY and CDR2 FYNNEI. J lost 0 bases, V lost 4 bases, and 2 bases had no gene match. The CDR3 has 14 amino acids. Based on the CDR3 plus reference TRBV2 and TRBJ2-7, the full variable domain is EPEVTQTPSHQVTQMGQEVILRCVPISNHLYFYWYRQILGQKVEFLVSFYNNEISEKSEIFDDQFSVERPDGSNFTLKIRSTKLEDSAMYFCASSASGGSYEQYFGPGTRLTVT.